A single sample gave rise to the 8 T cell receptor beta chains below, sequenced in a study of lymphopenia after photon versus proton radiotherapy. Data came from immunoSEQ multiplex PCR; TCRdb stores just in-frame clones and leaves some out. Of approximately 66,000 clones listed, roughly 86% are singletons. Sequencing used peripheral blood, obtained from a patient treated with photon-based radiotherapy. The receptors derive from a man aged 35 to 55 with gastric cancer.

J is TRBJ2-2 and V is TRBV2, with TRBD1 identical over 7 bases. The junction had 13 bases not matched to a gene; V was cut back by 6 bases and J by 3 bases. Germline V gene data show CDR1 as SNHLY and CDR2 as FYNNEI. The CDR3 covers 17 residues. CDR3 in DNA: TGTGCCAGCAGGGGAGAACAGGGGTGGTCGGACACCGGGGAGCTGTTTTTT. This gives the protein CASRGEQGWSDTGELFF.

The rearrangement links TRBV5-8 to TRBJ1-5; D is uncertain. Trimming stripped 5 bases from V and 2 bases from J, with 8 bases between. This CDR3 region has 13 residues. Germline CDR1 is SGHTS and CDR2 is YDEGEE. CDR3 sequence reads: CASSLLGNQPQHF. The CDR3 DNA sequence: TGTGCCAGCAGTTTACTGGGCAATCAGCCCCAGCATTTT.

This chain uses TRBV30 with TRBJ2-5, with a possible D match to TRBD1 (5 bases). Trimming cost V 1 base and J 1 base, with 13 bases left between them. The CDR3 sequence is 15 residues long. CDR1 and CDR2 from the germline V gene are GTSNPN and SVGIG (reference sequence). The CDR3 DNA reads TGTGCCTGGAGTGGAAAGACAGAGCTCCAAGAGACCCAGTACTTC. This encodes CAWSGKTELQETQYF.

The chain joins TRBV7-2 to TRBJ2-5; 7 bases align to TRBD2. The CDR3 runs 16 residues. Germline loops: CDR1 SGHTA, CDR2 FQGNSA. V lost 1 base, J lost 0 bases, and 5 bases stayed unmatched. CDR3 amino acids: CASSLVSAGDQETQYF. CDR3 in DNA: TGTGCCAGCAGCTTAGTTTCGGCGGGGGACCAAGAGACCCAGTACTTC.

V gene TRBV11-2 combines with J gene TRBJ1-6, with TRBD1 matching 7 bases. Trimming at V came to 4 bases and at J to 11 bases, leaving 11 bases not matched to a gene. This CDR3 has 15 amino acids. CDR1 is SGHAT and CDR2 is FQNNGV in the germline V gene. The CDR3 sequence: CASSSLGTAYPPLHF. Here the CDR3 DNA reads TGTGCCAGCAGCTCTCTAGGGACAGCCTATCCACCCCTCCACTTT.

The chain links TRBV4-1 to TRBJ2-1; TRBD2 is a possible D gene (6 bases). The germline V and J ends were trimmed by 4 bases and 2 bases, with 21 bases remaining between them. The CDR3 is made up of 18 amino acids. Looked up from germline, CDR1 is MGHRA and CDR2 is YSYEKL. The chain's CDR3 is CASSLLKFGDFTYNEQFF. CDR3 in DNA: TGCGCCAGCAGCCTTTTAAAGTTCGGGGACTTCACCTACAATGAGCAGTTCTTC.

The chain recombines TRBV7-2 with TRBJ2-3; 11 nucleotides align to TRBD2. Germline V gives CDR1 SGHTA, CDR2 FQGNSA. V was clipped by 4 bases and J by 3 bases; unmatched bases: 6. The CDR3 is 16 amino acids. CDR3 sequence: CASSSLAGGQTDTQYF. DNA for the CDR3: TGTGCCAGCAGCTCCTTAGCGGGGGGGCAGACAGATACGCAGTATTTT.

The chain combines TRBV6-5 with TRBJ2-7; D may match TRBD1 or TRBD2 (5 bases each). V lost 5 bases, J lost 3 bases, and 11 bases lay in between. The V gene's germline CDR1 is MNHEY and CDR2 SVGAGI. This CDR3 spans 13 amino acids. CDR3 sequence (DNA): TGTGCCAGCAGTCCCGGGGCCAACTACGAGCAGTACTTC. Residues: CASSPGANYEQYF.